This TCR beta chain was obtained from a study of Tregs in tolerant kidney transplant recipients. Some clones are missing from TCRdb's copy, which holds only in-frame ones; the method was immunoSEQ multiplex PCR. Altogether about 50,000 clones are present, roughly 87% being singletons, with the ten largest covering around a sixth. Recipients received nonmyeloablative bone marrow transplants from related graft donors, with transient mixed chimerism. This CDR3 region has 13 residues. Germline CDR1 SNHLY, CDR2 FYNNEI. Trimming cost V 2 bases and J 9 bases; bases outside gene matches: 4. Of note for this clone: The antigen remains undetermined.

Whole-study findings and limits: Some patients' samples used different primers over time, so nucleotide sequences weren't comparable. Antigen-driven expansion was suggested because donor-specific Tregs expanded more than all Tregs in tolerant patients. No direct test of biological reproducibility was done here.

This chain joins TRBV2 and TRBJ2-1, with 7 bases matching TRBD2. The origin of this receptor is a human patient who received a combined kidney and bone marrow transplant. The graft donor may have contributed some T cells. The specimen comprised CD8+ T cells from blood (PBMCs), sampled 12 months after the transplant. The CDR3 reads CASSEITSAEQFF. The CDR3 nucleotides read TGTGCCAGCAGTGAAATAACTAGCGCTGAGCAGTTCTTC.